This T cell receptor (beta chain) was captured by sequencing in a study of CD8 T cells in Susac syndrome. The germline CDR1 and CDR2 sequences are MNHEY and SMNVEV (reference sequence). The CDR3 spans 14 residues. V was pared by 2 bases and J by 7 bases, with 12 bases between. The multiple sclerosis controls were treatment-naive patients with relapsing-remitting disease that was stable or active. Negative isolation yielded CD4+ and CD8+ T cells, and FACS enriched TEMRA cells. With random hexamers, reverse transcription was performed on about 0.5 to 1 ug of RNA. TCR beta CDR3 was amplified by immunoSEQ multiplex PCR. This amplification extended across 54 Vbeta and 13 Jbeta segments. TCRdb reprocessed the immunoSEQ multiplex PCR reads with MiXCR, giving one entry per CDR3 protein. Here the sample spans tens of thousands of distinct CDR3 sequences, just under 95% being singletons.

The specimen was CD8+ T cells from PBMCs. The source is a human donor with multiple sclerosis. The chain combines TRBV27 with TRBJ2-1; a possible D gene is TRBD1 (6 bases). CDR3: CASSLGGARNEQFF. The CDR3, as DNA: TGTGCCAGCAGTTTAGGGGGCGCGAGGAATGAGCAGTTCTTC.